The source of this T cell receptor beta chain is a study of blood T cell repertoires in COVID-19. Study background: Researchers got acute and convalescent COVID-19 samples from the United States, Italy and Spain. PBMCs, B-cell-depleted T cells, or T cells were the source of the cDNA or gDNA that made up the material.

This clone was seen just once. Authors' processing steps: Amplification of reference gene primers provided the estimated nucleated cell counts. The repertoire was sequenced with immunoSEQ multiplex PCR; TCRdb's copy has only in-frame clones and lacks some. V and J calls plus clone size are reproduced from that table; the DNA served to infer D and trimming. The data hold about 22,000 clones, with approximately 88% observed a single time. The sequenced sample consisted of peripheral blood. The source of this sequence is a man at least 80 years old with active or convalescent COVID-19.

The DNA for the CDR3 is TGCAGCGTTAGGACTAGCGGGAGGGCCGGGTCCTACAATGAGCAGTTCTTC. This encodes CSVRTSGRAGSYNEQFF. The J gene is TRBJ2-1, the V gene TRBV29-1, with 15 bases aligning to TRBD2. Trimming removed 5 bases from V and 1 base from J; junction bases left unmatched: 6. Looked up from germline, CDR1 is SQVTM and CDR2 is ANQGSEA. The CDR3 length is 17 residues.